This T cell receptor (beta chain) was documented in a study of T cell responses to AZD1222 COVID-19 vaccine. Study-wide results and caveats: Baseline testing showed seropositivity in only 5 or 6 AZD1222 recipients. Donor demographics were predominantly white British with a female majority; clonal diversity may be underestimated. Targets within unmutated variant regions were reportedly found for nearly half of spike-specific TCRs.

Here immunoSEQ multiplex PCR was the method, and the copy in TCRdb shows in-frame clones only, minus some. The sample carries around 160,000 clones, 91% recorded once. With regard to this clone: Its antigen is unknown.

V was trimmed by 8 bases and J by 3 bases, leaving 13 bases between them. CDR1 is KGHSH, CDR2 LQKENI, per germline. The CDR3 extends over 13 amino acids. The V call is TRBV18, the J call TRBJ2-5; tentatively, D is TRBD2 (6 bases). The receptor was isolated from an adult in good health. This specimen was peripheral blood, taken on day 0 of AZD1222 vaccination. The CDR3 loop is CASTTGGEETQYF. The CDR3, as DNA: TGTGCCAGCACCACTGGCGGGGAAGAGACCCAGTACTTC.